What follows are 22 T cell receptor beta chains derived from one specimen sequenced in a study of OX40 agonist ivuxolimab in advanced cancers. Measured with immunoSEQ multiplex PCR; TCRdb has only the in-frame clones, and not every one. The sample lists 83,000 or so clones; 90% were seen once. Source: CD4+ or CD8+ T cells sorted from blood, taken in a trial of the OX40 agonist ivuxolimab. The receptors originated from an adult with an advanced solid tumor such as melanoma, head and neck, liver or kidney cancer.

This chain links TRBV28 with TRBJ1-2; D gene ambiguous. Between the trimmed V and J ends, which lost 3 bases and 7 bases, there was a span of 9 bases. CDR3 size: 12 residues. Germline loops: CDR1 MDHEN, CDR2 SYDVKM. As DNA, the CDR3 is TGTGCCAGCAGTTTCGCGGGGAGTGGCTACACCTTC. This gives the protein CASSFAGSGYTF.

The chain links TRBV11-3 to TRBJ1-5; the D is unclear. The ends were cut back, 1 base at V and 0 bases at J, with 4 bases in the middle. In germline, CDR1 is SGHNT, CDR2 YENEEA. CDR3 length equals 14 residues. The CDR3 protein is CASSLVGSNQPQHF. In DNA form, the CDR3 reads TGTGCCAGCAGCTTAGTGGGTAGCAATCAGCCCCAGCATTTT.

A few counts support this clone. This chain joins TRBV19 and TRBJ1-4; D remains unclear. This CDR3 is 13 amino acids long. CDR1 and CDR2 from the germline V gene are LNHDA and SQIVND (reference sequence). V gave up 6 bases and J gave up 6 bases, with 11 bases separating them. Here the CDR3 DNA reads TGTGCCAGTAGGTCAGGTTCGGATGAAAAACTGTTTTTT. Protein product: CASRSGSDEKLFF.

The chain carries TRBV14 and TRBJ2-3, with D possibly matching TRBD2 (5 bases). Looked up from germline, CDR1 is SGHDN and CDR2 is FVKESK. CDR3 length: 13 amino acids. V lost 8 bases and J lost 1, with 10 bases in between. CDR3 region: CASRTGGTDTQYF. The DNA of the CDR3 is TGTGCCAGCCGGACTGGAGGCACAGATACGCAGTATTTT.

The rearrangement links TRBV4-3 to TRBJ2-2; TRBD2 is a possible D gene (6 bases). Trimming took off 0 bases at V and 4 bases at J, with 12 bases between the two ends. Germline CDR1 reads LGHNA; CDR2 reads YSLEER. The CDR3 extends over 16 amino acids. The CDR3 bases are TGCGCCAGCAGCCAAGATCTGTTGGGGGGCACCGGGGAGCTGTTTTTT. It translates to CASSQDLLGGTGELFF.

V gene TRBV6-5 combines with J gene TRBJ1-3; tentatively, D is TRBD1 (6 bases). V was cut by 6 bases and J by 3 bases, with 12 bases left in between. This CDR3 region has 14 residues. Germline CDR1 MNHEY, CDR2 SVGAGI. The CDR3 DNA follows: TGTGCCAGCAGCCTCAGGGGACATGGAAACACCATATATTTT. Encoded protein: CASSLRGHGNTIYF.

The rearrangement links TRBV5-4 to TRBJ2-2; D is ambiguous. The V end was cut by 5 bases, the J end by 1 base, with 6 bases between. This CDR3 spans 13 amino acids. Germline V CDR1 and CDR2: SGHNT, YYREEE (reference sequence). CDR3: CASRARNTGELFF. For the CDR3, the DNA is TGTGCCAGCAGAGCACGGAACACCGGGGAGCTGTTTTTT.

The gene calls are TRBV21-1 and TRBJ2-7. TRBV21-1 is labeled a pseudogene. This CDR3 has 15 residues. CDR3 protein: CASSLTPGTAYEQYF. CDR3 nucleotides: TGTGCCAGCAGCCTAACCCCCGGGACCGCATACGAGCAGTACTTC.

The chain has TRBV5-1 and TRBJ2-5; 8 positions agree with TRBD1. V was clipped by 4 bases and J by 3 bases; unmatched bases: 2. This CDR3 is 13 amino acids long. CDR1 SGHRS and CDR2 YFSETQ come from the germline V gene. As DNA, the CDR3 is TGCGCCAGCAGCATGACAGGGGAAGAGACCCAGTACTTC. Protein product: CASSMTGEETQYF.

The chain combines TRBV15 with TRBJ2-7; D is perhaps TRBD2 (6 bases). Germline CDR1 reads LNHNV; CDR2 reads YYDKDF (reference sequence). This CDR3 spans 12 amino acids. The ends were cut back, 0 bases at V and 12 bases at J, with 12 bases in the middle. CDR3 region: CATSRDRRDLYF. CDR3 nucleotide sequence: TGTGCCACCAGCAGAGATAGGAGGGATCTGTACTTC.

The chain is built from TRBV6-5 and TRBJ2-3, with 7 nucleotides matching TRBD1. The J segment lost 5 bases and the V segment lost 11 bases, leaving 10 bases of the junction unmatched. This CDR3 spans 13 amino acids. Germline V gene sequence: CDR1 MNHEY, CDR2 SVGAGI. The CDR3 nucleotides are TGTGCCGCTAGGGCAGGGGGATTAGATACGCAGTATTTT. Its protein is CAARAGGLDTQYF.

This chain connects TRBV6-4 to TRBJ2-3; D unclear. This CDR3 region has 13 residues. V lost 5 bases and J lost 0, with 6 bases in between. The germline CDR1 and CDR2 sequences are MRHNA and SNTAGT. CDR3 protein: CASSITSTDTQYF. The CDR3 DNA follows: TGTGCCAGCAGTATTACTAGCACAGATACGCAGTATTTT.

This chain joins TRBV5-1 and TRBJ2-7; 7 nucleotides align to TRBD1. With 3 bases clipped from V and 3 bases from J, the junction kept 6 bases outside the gene matches. The CDR3 consists of 14 residues. Germline V gene data show CDR1 as SGHRS and CDR2 as YFSETQ. The CDR3 nucleotides read TGCGCCAGCAGCTCCGGGACAGAAGACTACGAGCAGTACTTC. It codes for CASSSGTEDYEQYF.

This clone turned up a few times. The CDR3, as DNA: TGTGCCAGCTCAGTAACAGTGAACACTGAAGCTTTCTTT. Translation: CASSVTVNTEAFF. V usage is TRBV18 and J usage is TRBJ1-1; D remains ambiguous. The V end lost 5 bases, the J end lost 0 bases, and 7 bases lay between the germline ends. The CDR3 loop spans 13 amino acids. Germline V gives CDR1 KGHSH, CDR2 LQKENI.

This clone has just one count. The V gene is TRBV28, the J gene TRBJ2-7, with D unclear. Germline values: CDR1 MDHEN, CDR2 SYDVKM. Trimming removed 2 bases at V and 2 bases at J, with 13 bases between. The CDR3 totals 15 residues. The CDR3 DNA reads as TGTGCCAGCAGTTTAGCACCCATGGAAACCTACGAGCAGTACTTC. It codes for CASSLAPMETYEQYF. Using reference TRBV28 and TRBJ2-7 for the parts outside the CDR3, the full variable domain is DVKVTQSSRYLVKRTGEKVFLECVQDMDHENMFWYRQDPGLGLRLIYFSYDVKMKEKGDIPEGYSVSREKKERFSLILESASTNQTSMYLCASSLAPMETYEQYFGPGTRLTVT.

The chain has TRBV9 and TRBJ2-2; 8 bases match TRBD1. CDR3 size: 15 residues. The ends lost 1 base at V and 8 bases at J; junction bases unmatched: 7. Germline V lookup: CDR1 SGDLS, CDR2 YYNGEE. The CDR3 DNA reads TGTGCCAGCAGCGTATTGGACAGGGAGGTAGGGGAGCTGTTTTTT. This gives the protein CASSVLDREVGELFF.

This clone was seen just once. The rearrangement links TRBV2 to TRBJ2-2; D gene ambiguous. V was clipped by 6 bases and J by 2 bases, with 4 bases between them. Germline V gene lookup returns CDR1 SNHLY and CDR2 FYNNEI. CDR3 length equals 12 residues. Here the CDR3 DNA reads TGTGCCAGCAGGTCTAACACCGGGGAGCTGTTTTTT. This sequence encodes CASRSNTGELFF.

The gene calls are TRBV7-2 and TRBJ2-1, with TRBD2 matching over 9 bases. Trimming removed 5 bases from V and 8 bases from J; junction bases left unmatched: 10. In germline, CDR1 is SGHTA, CDR2 FQGNSA. The CDR3 spans 15 residues. In DNA form, the CDR3 reads TGTGCCAGCAGCCCCAAGGCGGGAGGGCCTCATGAGCAGTTCTTC. Protein: CASSPKAGGPHEQFF.

The J gene is TRBJ2-7, the V gene TRBV7-9; D gene ambiguous. CDR1 and CDR2 (germline): SEHNR, FQNEAQ (reference sequence). V was clipped by 1 base and J by 6 bases, with 13 bases between them. CDR3 length: 14 amino acids. The DNA of the CDR3 is TGTGCCAGCAGCTTAGGAGCCGGCAAGGGCGAGCAGTACTTC. This gives the protein CASSLGAGKGEQYF.

This chain joins TRBV19 and TRBJ2-5, with 12 bases aligning to TRBD2. The CDR3 runs 16 residues. Germline-derived CDR1 and CDR2 are LNHDA and SQIVND (reference sequence). V lost 3 bases and J lost 4; bases outside the gene matches: 6. The CDR3 is CASSMRLAGVGETQYF. Here the CDR3 DNA reads TGTGCCAGTAGTATGAGACTAGCGGGAGTGGGAGAGACCCAGTACTTC.

This chain uses TRBV19 with TRBJ2-6, with D maybe TRBD1 (6 bases). The ends were cut back, 4 bases at V and 0 bases at J, with 10 bases in the middle. The CDR3 has 16 residues. Germline-derived CDR1 and CDR2 are LNHDA and SQIVND (reference sequence). The CDR3 is CASSKGQFSGANVLTF. The CDR3 coding sequence is TGTGCCAGTAGTAAAGGACAGTTCTCTGGGGCCAACGTCCTGACTTTC.

The gene calls are TRBV19 and TRBJ2-7; D is unresolved. The CDR3 consists of 14 residues. V was shortened by 7 bases and J by 1 base, with 14 bases between the two germline ends. Looked up from germline, CDR1 is LNHDA and CDR2 is SQIVND (reference sequence). CDR3 region: CASMSTAVSYEQYF. In DNA, the CDR3 is TGTGCCAGTATGAGTACCGCGGTTTCCTACGAGCAGTACTTC.